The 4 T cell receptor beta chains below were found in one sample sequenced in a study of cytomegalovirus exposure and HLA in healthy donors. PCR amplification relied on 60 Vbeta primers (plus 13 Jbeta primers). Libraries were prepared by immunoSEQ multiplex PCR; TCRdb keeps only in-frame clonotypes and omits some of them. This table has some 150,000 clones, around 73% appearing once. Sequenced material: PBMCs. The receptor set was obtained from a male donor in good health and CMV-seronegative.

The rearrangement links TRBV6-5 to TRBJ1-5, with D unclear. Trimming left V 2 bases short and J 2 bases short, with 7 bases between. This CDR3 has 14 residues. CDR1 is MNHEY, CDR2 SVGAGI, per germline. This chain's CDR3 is CASSYDGGNQPQHF. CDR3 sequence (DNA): TGTGCCAGCAGTTACGATGGAGGCAATCAGCCCCAGCATTTT.

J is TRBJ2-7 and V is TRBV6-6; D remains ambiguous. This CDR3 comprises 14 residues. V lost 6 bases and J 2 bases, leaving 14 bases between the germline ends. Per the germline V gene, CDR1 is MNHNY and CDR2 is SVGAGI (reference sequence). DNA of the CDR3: TGTGCCAGCAGCCTAACAACAGAAACCTACGAGCAGTACTTC. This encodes CASSLTTETYEQYF.

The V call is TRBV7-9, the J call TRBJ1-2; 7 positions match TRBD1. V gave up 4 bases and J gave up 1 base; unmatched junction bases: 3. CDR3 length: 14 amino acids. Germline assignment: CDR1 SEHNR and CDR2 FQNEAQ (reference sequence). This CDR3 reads CASSSTGVNYGYTF. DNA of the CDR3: TGTGCCAGCAGCTCCACAGGGGTTAACTATGGCTACACCTTC.

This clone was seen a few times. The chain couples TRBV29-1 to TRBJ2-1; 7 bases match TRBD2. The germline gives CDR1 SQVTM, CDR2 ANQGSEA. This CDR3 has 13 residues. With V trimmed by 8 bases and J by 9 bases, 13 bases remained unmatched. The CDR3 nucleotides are TGCAGCTCCTTCGGGGGAGGGAGGGCTGAGCAGTTCTTC. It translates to CSSFGGGRAEQFF.